The 28 T cell receptor beta chains below all came from one sample that was sequenced in a study of monozygotic twins with cystic fibrosis. Some clones are missing from TCRdb's copy, which holds only in-frame ones; the method was immunoSEQ multiplex PCR. In the table there are about 20,000 clones, about 96% of which are singletons. Sequences were obtained from blood. All receptors derive from a girl aged 2-10 years with cystic fibrosis.

The chain recombines TRBV7-8 with TRBJ1-5; D is possibly TRBD1 (5 bases). CDR3 length: 15 residues. Trimming shortened V by 1 base and J by 0 bases, and 7 bases separated the two germline ends. Per the germline V gene, CDR1 is SGHVS and CDR2 is FQNEAQ. The CDR3, as DNA: TGTGCCAGCAGCTTAGGGGACTATAGCAATCAGCCCCAGCATTTT. This translates into CASSLGDYSNQPQHF.

The chain couples TRBV6-1 to TRBJ1-3; 7 positions match TRBD1. Germline-derived CDR1 and CDR2 are MNHNS and SASEGT. CDR3 length: 13 residues. The V gene end was trimmed by 7 bases and the J gene end by 3 bases; junction bases not matched to a gene: 3. The CDR3 bases are TGTGCCAGCACCCAGGGGGGTGGAAACACCATATATTTT. This sequence encodes CASTQGGGNTIYF.

DNA for the CDR3: TGTGCCAGCAGCTTAGGGAGAGGGTATGGGGCTGAAGCTTTCTTT. The encoded protein is CASSLGRGYGAEAFF. The rearrangement links TRBV7-2 to TRBJ1-1; D remains unclear. The V end lost 1 base, the J end lost 6 bases, and 15 bases lay between the germline ends. This CDR3 contains 15 residues. Germline V CDR1 and CDR2: SGHTA, FQGNSA. Full variable domain (outside the CDR3, taken from reference TRBV7-2 and TRBJ1-1): GAGVSQSPSNKVTEKGKDVELRCDPISGHTALYWYRQSLGQGLEFLIYFQGNSAPDKSGLPSDRFSAERTGGSVSTLTIQRTQQEDSAVYLCASSLGRGYGAEAFFGQGTRLTVV.

The genes are TRBV5-4 and TRBJ2-5; TRBD1 agrees at 9 bases. The CDR3 length is 18 residues. Germline assignment: CDR1 SGHNT and CDR2 YYREEE (reference sequence). V lost 0 bases and J lost 7; bases outside the gene matches: 16. The CDR3 spells CASSLGNLQGARLGTQYF. The CDR3, as DNA: TGTGCCAGCAGCTTGGGAAATCTACAGGGGGCGAGATTGGGGACCCAGTACTTC.

The chain links TRBV7-8 to TRBJ2-2; D call uncertain. CDR1 is SGHVS, CDR2 FQNEAQ, per germline. Trimming shortened V by 3 bases and J by 6 bases, and 11 bases separated the two germline ends. This CDR3 is 14 amino acids long. CDR3 coding DNA: TGTGCCAGCAGCTTCCCCAGTTCCGCCGGGGAGCTGTTTTTT. It yields the protein CASSFPSSAGELFF.

Details on this clone: One end of the junction fails to match germline, which may point to a read error. The J gene is TRBJ2-5, the V gene TRBV6-1; 11 positions agree with TRBD1. Germline V gives CDR1 MNHNS, CDR2 SASEGT. This CDR3 has 16 amino acids. The CDR3 sequence is CASREGQGASGETQYF. CDR3 sequence (DNA): TGTGCCAGCAGGGAAGGACAGGGGGCTAGTGGGGAGACCCAGTACTTC.

This chain joins TRBV20-1 and TRBJ2-3, with D tentatively TRBD2 (5 bases). V was clipped by 6 bases and J by 8 bases, with 9 bases between them. Per the germline V gene, CDR1 is DFQATT and CDR2 is SNEGSKA (reference sequence). This CDR3 is built from 10 residues. The CDR3 protein is CSASRGTQYF. In DNA form, the CDR3 reads TGCAGTGCCTCCCGGGGTACGCAGTATTTT.

The CDR3 DNA reads as TGTGCCAGCAGTTACTTATTGGGCGAGCCCCAGCATTTT. This translates into CASSYLLGEPQHF. This chain connects TRBV6-5 to TRBJ1-5; D is uncertain. CDR1 and CDR2 from the germline V gene are MNHEY and SVGAGI. This CDR3 has 13 residues. Trimming pared 1 base from V and 8 bases from J, leaving 9 bases between.

The V gene is TRBV4-1, the J gene TRBJ2-5; 9 positions agree with TRBD1. V was pared by 1 base and J by 2 bases, with 11 bases of the junction left unmatched. The CDR3 covers 18 residues. CDR1 is MGHRA and CDR2 is YSYEKL in the germline V gene. CDR3 bases: TGCGCCAGCAGCCAAGGACTGGACAGGGGATCCCCACAAGAGACCCAGTACTTC. The encoded protein is CASSQGLDRGSPQETQYF.

The chain joins TRBV7-8 to TRBJ2-3; 10 positions agree with TRBD2. The CDR3 runs 15 residues. The germline gives CDR1 SGHVS, CDR2 FQNEAQ. V dropped 4 bases and J dropped 5; count of bases not matched to a gene: 6. In DNA, the CDR3 is TGTGCCAGCAGCTGGAGCGGGGGGGCGGTAGATACGCAGTATTTT. Its protein is CASSWSGGAVDTQYF.

The chain has TRBV15 and TRBJ1-4, with D tentatively TRBD1 (5 bases). Per germline, CDR1 LNHNV and CDR2 YYDKDF (reference sequence). V was shortened by 0 bases and J by 5 bases, with 13 bases between the two germline ends. The CDR3 totals 16 residues. CDR3 DNA sequence: TGTGCCACCAGCAGAGATGCCGGCGCAGGGAATGAAAAACTGTTTTTT. It yields the protein CATSRDAGAGNEKLFF.

V and J are TRBV7-9 and TRBJ2-1; possible D gene TRBD1, 6 bases. Germline V gene sequence: CDR1 SEHNR, CDR2 FQNEAQ (reference sequence). Trimming cost V 6 bases and J 3 bases, with 12 bases left between them. The CDR3 has 14 residues. The CDR3 spells CASRQGVGYNEQFF. The CDR3 nucleotides are TGTGCCAGCAGACAGGGAGTAGGCTACAATGAGCAGTTCTTC. Full variable domain (missing parts from reference TRBV7-9 and TRBJ2-1): DTGVSQNPRHKITKRGQNVTFRCDPISEHNRLYWYRQTLGQGPEFLTYFQNEAQLEKSRLLSDRFSAERPKGSFSTLEIQRTEQGDSAMYLCASRQGVGYNEQFFGPGTRLTVL.

The chain recombines TRBV6-1 with TRBJ1-1; D ambiguous. This CDR3 comprises 13 residues. The V and J ends lost 0 bases and 8 bases respectively, with 10 bases between them. Germline values: CDR1 MNHNS, CDR2 SASEGT. CDR3: CASSEAPAREAFF. The DNA of the CDR3 is TGTGCCAGCAGTGAAGCGCCAGCTAGAGAAGCTTTCTTT.

The rearrangement joins TRBV19 to TRBJ1-5; no clear D. Germline CDR1 is LNHDA and CDR2 is SQIVND (reference sequence). Trimming stripped 1 base from V and 6 bases from J, with 7 bases between. This CDR3 comprises 13 residues. Here the CDR3 reads CASSIGVGQPQHF. For the CDR3, the DNA is TGTGCCAGTAGTATAGGGGTAGGTCAGCCCCAGCATTTT. The full variable domain, in which reference TRBV19 and TRBJ1-5 provide the parts outside the CDR3, is DGGITQSPKYLFRKEGQNVTLSCEQNLNHDAMYWYRQDPGQGLRLIYYSQIVNDFQKGDIAEGYSVSREKKESFPLTVTSAQKNPTAFYLCASSIGVGQPQHFGDGTRLSIL.

The chain employs TRBV7-7 and TRBJ2-5, with D unresolved. Between the trimmed V and J ends, which lost 5 bases and 2 bases, there was a span of 6 bases. Germline V CDR1 and CDR2: SSHAT, FNYEAQ (reference sequence). This CDR3 has 12 residues. This CDR3 reads CASSPLQETQYF. The DNA for the CDR3 is TGTGCCAGCAGCCCACTACAAGAGACCCAGTACTTC.

This chain joins TRBV27 and TRBJ2-7; a weak D match, TRBD2 (6 bases). Trimming took off 6 bases at V and 2 bases at J, with 17 bases between the two ends. The CDR3 extends over 15 amino acids. Per the germline V gene, CDR1 is MNHEY and CDR2 is SMNVEV (reference sequence). The CDR3 spells CASRPGVGEAYEQYF. CDR3 bases: TGTGCCAGCAGACCGGGGGTAGGGGAGGCCTACGAGCAGTACTTC.

CDR3 sequence: CASSPSPGQGQETQYF. CDR3 in DNA: TGTGCCAGCAGTCCTTCCCCGGGACAGGGGCAAGAGACCCAGTACTTC. V gene TRBV6-6 combines with J gene TRBJ2-5, with 10 positions matching TRBD1. V shed 5 bases and J 2 bases; nucleotides not matched to a gene: 8. Looked up from germline, CDR1 is MNHNY and CDR2 is SVGAGI (reference sequence). The CDR3 has 16 amino acids.

V and J are TRBV6-7 and TRBJ1-5; perhaps TRBD1 as D (5 bases). TRBV6-7 carries the ORF label, with uncertain function. CDR3 length equals 17 residues. V was shortened by 3 bases and J by 2 bases, with 17 bases between the two germline ends. CDR3: CASSYRDGPYRNQPQHF. In DNA form, the CDR3 reads TGTGCCAGCAGTTATCGGGACGGACCGTATCGCAATCAGCCCCAGCATTTT.

The chain recombines TRBV5-1 with TRBJ2-5, with D hard to call. CDR3 length: 15 amino acids. Germline values: CDR1 SGHRS, CDR2 YFSETQ. V lost 0 bases and J lost 3, with 12 bases in between. CDR3 DNA sequence: TGCGCCAGCAGCTTGGGGGTTTCCGCAAAAGAGACCCAGTACTTC. This codes for CASSLGVSAKETQYF.

The chain links TRBV28 to TRBJ1-1, with TRBD1 matching over 9 bases. After removal of 6 bases from V and 6 bases from J, the junction contained 8 bases not matched to a gene. CDR1 MDHEN and CDR2 SYDVKM come from the germline V gene. CDR3 length: 14 residues. In DNA, the CDR3 is TGTGCCAGCAGACCGGGACAGGGTCTCGCTGAAGCTTTCTTT. Its protein is CASRPGQGLAEAFF.

The V gene is TRBV18, the J gene TRBJ1-5; D is unclear. Trimming took 6 bases from V and 3 from J, leaving 9 bases between them. From germline, CDR1 is KGHSH and CDR2 LQKENI. This CDR3 contains 13 residues. The CDR3 region has the DNA TGTGCCAGCTCCCCTTTGGCCAATCAGCCCCAGCATTTT. It translates to CASSPLANQPQHF.

This sequence joins TRBV18 and TRBJ1-5; possible D gene TRBD1, 5 bases. Germline CDR1 and CDR2: KGHSH and LQKENI. The CDR3 has 15 residues. The V gene lost 2 bases and the J gene lost 6 bases, with 14 bases spanning the gap. This CDR3 is CASSPNPLGGQPQHF. The CDR3 region has the DNA TGTGCCAGCTCACCAAACCCGCTCGGGGGTCAGCCCCAGCATTTT.

CDR3 region: CASLSGGSSYNSPLHF. The CDR3, as DNA: TGTGCCAGCCTATCTGGGGGGAGCTCCTATAATTCACCCCTCCACTTT. The V and J genes are TRBV28 and TRBJ1-6; tentative D call: TRBD1 (5 bases). Germline V gene data show CDR1 as MDHEN and CDR2 as SYDVKM. V dropped 8 bases and J dropped 0 bases, with 14 bases sitting between them. The CDR3 spans 16 residues.

This clone was picked up a small number of times. The chain links TRBV9 to TRBJ1-1; 7 bases match TRBD1. Losses at the gene ends were 4 bases for V and 4 bases for J; bases not matched to a gene: 7. CDR3 length: 14 residues. Germline CDR1 reads SGDLS; CDR2 reads YYNGEE. CDR3 sequence: CASSPTGQATEAFF. The CDR3 DNA follows: TGTGCCAGCAGCCCTACCGGACAGGCCACTGAAGCTTTCTTT.

This rearrangement joins TRBV28 to TRBJ1-1, with no clear D. The length of the CDR3 is 14 residues. Trimming removed 4 bases from V and 8 bases from J, with 17 bases in between. Germline V gives CDR1 MDHEN, CDR2 SYDVKM. The CDR3 region is CASSSPGETEEAFF. The CDR3 region has the DNA TGTGCCAGCAGTTCACCCGGGGAGACGGAGGAAGCTTTCTTT.

J is TRBJ2-1 and V is TRBV6-5, with 12 bases identical to TRBD1. Germline loops: CDR1 MNHEY, CDR2 SVGAGI. The trim removed 6 bases at V and 3 bases at J, leaving 3 bases unmatched. The CDR3 contains 15 residues. The DNA of the CDR3 is TGTGCCAGCAGGGGACAGGGGGCGATCTACAATGAGCAGTTCTTC. It specifies CASRGQGAIYNEQFF.

The chain recombines TRBV6-5 with TRBJ1-1, with 7 bases lining up with TRBD1. The CDR3 runs 15 residues. CDR1 and CDR2 (germline): MNHEY, SVGAGI. V gave up 7 bases and J gave up 7 bases; unmatched junction bases: 15. This CDR3 is CASTTFGIGGDEAFF. The DNA for the CDR3 is TGTGCCAGCACCACATTCGGGATAGGGGGCGATGAAGCTTTCTTT.

This chain connects TRBV9 to TRBJ2-5, with D possibly being TRBD2 (7 bases). Germline V gene lookup returns CDR1 SGDLS and CDR2 YYNGEE. The V gene lost 6 bases and the J gene lost 1 base, with 16 bases spanning the gap. This CDR3 is 15 amino acids long. CDR3 in amino acids: CASTKGGGFQETQYF. CDR3 nucleotide sequence: TGTGCCAGCACCAAAGGGGGGGGCTTCCAAGAGACCCAGTACTTC.